This paragraph reports one T cell receptor (beta chain). Some clones are missing from TCRdb's copy, which holds only in-frame ones; the method was immunoSEQ multiplex PCR. This sample has under 400,000 clones; roughly 89% occur once, and the top ten carry 3% to 4.5%. This record comes from a study of blood T cell repertoires in COVID-19. Study overall: Both acute and convalescent COVID-19 samples were obtained from the United States, Italy and Spain. T cells, B-cell-depleted T cells, or PBMCs supplied cDNA or gDNA.

The CDR3 runs to 14 residues. The chain uses TRBV12-1 and TRBJ2-7; the table gives TRBD1 as D, unverified against the DNA. TRBV12-1 is described as a pseudogene. Sequencing was carried out using peripheral blood. The receptor comes from a woman in her sixties or seventies with COVID-19, enrolled during active disease. The CDR3 nucleotides are TGTGCCAGCAGCTTACAGGGGGCCTCCTACGAGCAGTACTTC. Amino acids: CASSLQGASYEQYF.